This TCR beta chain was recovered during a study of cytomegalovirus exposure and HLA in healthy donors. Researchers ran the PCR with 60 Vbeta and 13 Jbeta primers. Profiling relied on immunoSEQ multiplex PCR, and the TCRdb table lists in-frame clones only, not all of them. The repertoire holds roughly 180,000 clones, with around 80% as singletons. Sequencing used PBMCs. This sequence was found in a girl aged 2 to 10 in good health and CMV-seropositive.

The CDR3 DNA sequence: TGCGCCAGCAGCCACCGCCTAGCGGGAGGGAAGCACGAGCAGTACTTC. Its protein product is CASSHRLAGGKHEQYF. The chain employs TRBV4-1 and TRBJ2-7; TRBD2 agrees at 12 bases. V was pared by 3 bases and J by 5 bases, with 8 bases of the junction left unmatched. The CDR3 is 16 residues long. The germline V gene has CDR1 MGHRA and CDR2 YSYEKL.